This TCR beta chain was retrieved from a study of T cells in tumors after PD-1 blockade. Across the whole study: Prior checkpoint blockade, systemic immunosuppressant use, or anti-cancer therapy within 4 weeks excluded patients. Patients received pembrolizumab 200 mg every 3 weeks or cemiplimab 350 mg every 2 weeks. During anti-PD-1 treatment, some patients continued daily vismodegib 150 mg.

Sequencing used immunoSEQ multiplex PCR; TCRdb keeps in-frame clones, though not all of them. The sample holds approximately 46,000 clones, 75% to 85% seen once. This clone was seen a handful of times. What it binds is not known. Germline values: CDR1 MDHEN, CDR2 SYDVKM. Trimming stripped 7 bases from V and 8 bases from J, with 17 bases between. The CDR3 is made up of 14 amino acids. Broader study findings: About 41% of tumor TCR clonotypes were also found in blood.

This receptor was obtained from a human donor with basal cell carcinoma. The chain employs TRBV28 and TRBJ1-4; D may be TRBD1 (6 bases). The sequencing used PBMCs, collected before anti-PD-1 treatment. The CDR3 nucleotides are TGTGCCAGCATTAGACCGGGGGGCAAGGAAAAACTGTTTTTT. It is translated as CASIRPGGKEKLFF.